Listed below are T cell receptor beta chains from one sample, sequenced in a study of T cells in localized non-small cell lung cancer. The data were produced by immunoSEQ multiplex PCR, yet TCRdb's version contains in-frame clones alone and is incomplete. The table lists about 70,000 clones, 86% of them singletons. Sequenced here: peripheral blood, sampled before any cancer treatment. The source is a male donor aged 60 or over with stage III squamous cell lung carcinoma. CDR3s include the opening cysteine and the closing phenylalanine or tryptophan. The D gene is left open where the match is weak.

D | J | V | CDR3
TRBD1 | TRBJ1-6 | TRBV5-8 | CASSPRTGSNSPLHF
TRBD2 | TRBJ2-1 | TRBV7-3 | CASSPQVGGGEQFF
. | TRBJ1-4 | TRBV12-5 | CASGLGDEDEKLFF
TRBD1 | TRBJ1-1 | TRBV7-2 | CASSRQGWAFF
TRBD1 | TRBJ2-5 | TRBV19 | CASSMTGGQETQYF
TRBD1 | TRBJ1-2 | TRBV7-9 | CASSSRTGKGYTF
. | TRBJ1-6 | TRBV5-1 | CASSPVGSLDSPLHF
. | TRBJ1-3 | TRBV7-9 | CASSLEGSRRSGNTIYF
TRBD1 | TRBJ1-1 | TRBV6-6 | CASSQTGYEAFF
. | TRBJ2-6 | TRBV27 | CASTNGDSGANVLTF
. | TRBJ2-5 | TRBV27 | CASSAARAAKTGTQYF
. | TRBJ1-6 | TRBV7-3 | CASSRDGNSPLHF
. | TRBJ2-6 | TRBV19 | CASSIGVRSGANVLTF
. | TRBJ1-2 | TRBV5-1 | CASSEQGGSGYTF
. | TRBJ2-1 | TRBV6-5 | CASSPPLGNEQFF
. | TRBJ2-1 | TRBV7-9 | CASSPRQGYARNEQFF
. | TRBJ2-3 | TRBV2 | CASSEPNTDTQYF
. | TRBJ2-3 | TRBV19 | CASSIQGTDTQYF
. | TRBJ1-2 | TRBV5-6 | CASGPGQGRNYGYTF
TRBD1 | TRBJ2-1 | TRBV19 | CASSRTGQLGNEQFF